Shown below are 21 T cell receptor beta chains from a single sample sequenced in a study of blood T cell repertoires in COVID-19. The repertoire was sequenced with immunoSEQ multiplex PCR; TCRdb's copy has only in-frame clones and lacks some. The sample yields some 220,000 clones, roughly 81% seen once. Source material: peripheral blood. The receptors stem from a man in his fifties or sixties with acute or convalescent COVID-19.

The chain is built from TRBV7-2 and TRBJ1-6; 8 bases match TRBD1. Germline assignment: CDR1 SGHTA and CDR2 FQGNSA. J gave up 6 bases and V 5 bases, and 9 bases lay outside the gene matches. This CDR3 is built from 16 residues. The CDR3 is CASSVSGGTGNSPLHF. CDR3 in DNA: TGTGCCAGCAGCGTTTCAGGGGGCACGGGTAATTCACCCCTCCACTTT.

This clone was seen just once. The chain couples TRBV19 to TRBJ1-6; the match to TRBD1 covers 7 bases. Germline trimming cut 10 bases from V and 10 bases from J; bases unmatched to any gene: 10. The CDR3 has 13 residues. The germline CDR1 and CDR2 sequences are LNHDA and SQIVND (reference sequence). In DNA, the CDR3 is TGTGCCACCGCACAGGGGTTTGGATCACCCCTCCACTTT. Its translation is CATAQGFGSPLHF.

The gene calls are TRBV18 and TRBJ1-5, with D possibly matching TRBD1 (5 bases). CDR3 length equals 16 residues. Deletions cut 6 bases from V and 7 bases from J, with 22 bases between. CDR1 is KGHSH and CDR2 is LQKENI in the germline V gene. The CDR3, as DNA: TGTGCCAGCTCCCCCATTTGGGGGAGGGAGGACCAGCCCCAGCATTTT. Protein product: CASSPIWGREDQPQHF.

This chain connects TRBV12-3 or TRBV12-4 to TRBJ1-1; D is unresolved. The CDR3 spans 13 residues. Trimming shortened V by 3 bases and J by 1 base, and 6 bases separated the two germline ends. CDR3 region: CASSFGQNTEAFF. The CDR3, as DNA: TGTGCCAGCAGTTTTGGCCAGAACACTGAAGCTTTCTTT.

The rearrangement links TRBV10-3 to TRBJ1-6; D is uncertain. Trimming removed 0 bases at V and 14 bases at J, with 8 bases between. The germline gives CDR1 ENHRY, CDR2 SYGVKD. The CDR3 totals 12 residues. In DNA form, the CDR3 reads TGTGCCATCAGTGAGTCGTCCGGGTCCCTCCACTTT. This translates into CAISESSGSLHF.

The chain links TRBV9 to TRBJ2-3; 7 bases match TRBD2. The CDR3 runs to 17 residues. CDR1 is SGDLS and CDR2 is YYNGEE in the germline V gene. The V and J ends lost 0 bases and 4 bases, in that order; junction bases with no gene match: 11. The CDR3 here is CASSVVGSSGVPDTQYF. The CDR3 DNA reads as TGTGCCAGCAGCGTAGTGGGTTCCAGCGGGGTCCCAGATACGCAGTATTTT. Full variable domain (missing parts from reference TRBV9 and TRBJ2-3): DSGVTQTPKHLITATGQRVTLRCSPRSGDLSVYWYQQSLDQGLQFLIQYYNGEERAKGNILERFSAQQFPDLHSELNLSSLELGDSALYFCASSVVGSSGVPDTQYFGPGTRLTVL.

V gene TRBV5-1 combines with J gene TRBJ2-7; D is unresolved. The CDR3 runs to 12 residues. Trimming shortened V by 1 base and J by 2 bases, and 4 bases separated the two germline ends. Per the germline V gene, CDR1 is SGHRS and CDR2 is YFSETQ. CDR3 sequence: CASSLPAYEQYF. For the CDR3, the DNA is TGCGCCAGCAGCTTGCCAGCCTACGAGCAGTACTTC. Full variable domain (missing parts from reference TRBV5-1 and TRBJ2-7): KAGVTQTPRYLIKTRGQQVTLSCSPISGHRSVSWYQQTPGQGLQFLFEYFSETQRNKGNFPGRFSGRQFSNSRSEMNVSTLELGDSALYLCASSLPAYEQYFGPGTRLTVT.

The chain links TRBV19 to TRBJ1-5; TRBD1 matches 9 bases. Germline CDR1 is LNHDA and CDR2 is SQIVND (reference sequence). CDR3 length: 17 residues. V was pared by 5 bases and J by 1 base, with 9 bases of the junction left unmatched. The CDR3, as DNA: TGTGCCAGTAGTGGATTGGGGACAGGGATGAGCAATCAGCCCCAGCATTTT. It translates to CASSGLGTGMSNQPQHF.

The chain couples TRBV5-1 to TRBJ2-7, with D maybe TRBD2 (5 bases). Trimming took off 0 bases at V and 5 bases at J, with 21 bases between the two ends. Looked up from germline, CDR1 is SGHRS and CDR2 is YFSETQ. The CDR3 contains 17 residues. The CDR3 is CASSLVSQPRGLHEQYF. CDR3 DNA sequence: TGCGCCAGCAGCTTGGTATCACAACCCCGAGGGCTTCACGAGCAGTACTTC.

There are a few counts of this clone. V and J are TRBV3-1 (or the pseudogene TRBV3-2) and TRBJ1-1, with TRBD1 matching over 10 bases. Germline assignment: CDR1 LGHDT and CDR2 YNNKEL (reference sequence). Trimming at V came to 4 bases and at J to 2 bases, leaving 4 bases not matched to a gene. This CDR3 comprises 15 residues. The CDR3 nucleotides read TGTGCCAGCAGCCCCCGGGACAGGGGTAACACTGAAGCTTTCTTT. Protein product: CASSPRDRGNTEAFF.

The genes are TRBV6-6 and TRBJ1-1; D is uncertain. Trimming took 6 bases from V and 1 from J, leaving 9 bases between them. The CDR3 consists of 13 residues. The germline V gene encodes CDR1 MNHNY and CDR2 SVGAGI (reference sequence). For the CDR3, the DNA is TGTGCCAGCAGCTCCGGGTCGAACACTGAAGCTTTCTTT. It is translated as CASSSGSNTEAFF.

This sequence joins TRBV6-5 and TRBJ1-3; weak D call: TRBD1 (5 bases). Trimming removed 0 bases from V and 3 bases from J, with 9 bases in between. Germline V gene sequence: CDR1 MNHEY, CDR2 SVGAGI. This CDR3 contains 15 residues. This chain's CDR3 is CASSYSPQGGNTIYF. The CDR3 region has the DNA TGTGCCAGCAGTTACTCCCCTCAGGGTGGAAACACCATATATTTT.

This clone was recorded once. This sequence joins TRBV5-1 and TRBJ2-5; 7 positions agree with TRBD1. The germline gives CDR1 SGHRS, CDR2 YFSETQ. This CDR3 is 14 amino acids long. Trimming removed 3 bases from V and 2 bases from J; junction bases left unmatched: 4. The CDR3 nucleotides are TGCGCCAGCAGCTACGGACAGGATCAAGAGACCCAGTACTTC. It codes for CASSYGQDQETQYF.

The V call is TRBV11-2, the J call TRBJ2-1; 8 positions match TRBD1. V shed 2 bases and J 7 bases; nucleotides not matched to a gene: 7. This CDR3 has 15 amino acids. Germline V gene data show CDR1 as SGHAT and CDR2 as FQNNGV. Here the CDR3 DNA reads TGTGCCAGCAGCTTAATCGAGCAGGGGGCTAATGAGCAGTTCTTC. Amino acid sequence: CASSLIEQGANEQFF.

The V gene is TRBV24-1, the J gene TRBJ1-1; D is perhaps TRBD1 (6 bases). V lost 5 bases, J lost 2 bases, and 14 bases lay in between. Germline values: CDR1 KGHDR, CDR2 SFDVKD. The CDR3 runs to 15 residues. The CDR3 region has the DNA TGTGCCACCAGTGCGACGACAGGCGCCAACACTGAAGCTTTCTTT. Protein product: CATSATTGANTEAFF.

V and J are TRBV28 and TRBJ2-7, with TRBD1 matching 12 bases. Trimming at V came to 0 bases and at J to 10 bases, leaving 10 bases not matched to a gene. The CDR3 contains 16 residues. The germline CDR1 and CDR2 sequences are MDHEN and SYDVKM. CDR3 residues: CASSLWGQGATQKQYF. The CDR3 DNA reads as TGTGCCAGCAGTTTATGGGGACAGGGGGCGACCCAAAAACAGTACTTC.

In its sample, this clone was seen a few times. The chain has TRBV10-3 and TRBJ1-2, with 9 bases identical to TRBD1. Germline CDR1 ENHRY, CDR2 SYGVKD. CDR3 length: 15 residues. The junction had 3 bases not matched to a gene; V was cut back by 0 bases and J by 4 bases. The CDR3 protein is CAISESQGAFYGYTF. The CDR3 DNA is TGTGCCATCAGTGAGTCACAGGGGGCTTTCTATGGCTACACCTTC.

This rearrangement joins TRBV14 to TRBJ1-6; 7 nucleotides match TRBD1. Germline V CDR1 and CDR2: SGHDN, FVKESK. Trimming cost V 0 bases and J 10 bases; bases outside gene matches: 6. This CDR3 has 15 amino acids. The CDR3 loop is CASSQDQGVRSPLHF. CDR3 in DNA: TGTGCCAGCAGCCAAGATCAGGGGGTTCGGTCACCCCTCCACTTT.

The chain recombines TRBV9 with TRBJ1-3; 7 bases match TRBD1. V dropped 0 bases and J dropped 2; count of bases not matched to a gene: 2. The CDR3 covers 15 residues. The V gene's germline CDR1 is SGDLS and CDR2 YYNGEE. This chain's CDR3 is CASSVGQGAGNTIYF. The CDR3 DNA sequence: TGTGCCAGCAGCGTAGGACAGGGAGCTGGAAACACCATATATTTT.

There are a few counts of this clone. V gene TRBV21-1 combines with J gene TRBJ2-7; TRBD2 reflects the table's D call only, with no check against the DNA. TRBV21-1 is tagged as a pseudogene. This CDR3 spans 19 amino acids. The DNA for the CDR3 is TGTGCCAGCAGCAAAGCGCCATATGGGAGAAAGGAGGGGTGTTACGAGCAGTACTTC. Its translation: CASSKAPYGRKEGCYEQYF.

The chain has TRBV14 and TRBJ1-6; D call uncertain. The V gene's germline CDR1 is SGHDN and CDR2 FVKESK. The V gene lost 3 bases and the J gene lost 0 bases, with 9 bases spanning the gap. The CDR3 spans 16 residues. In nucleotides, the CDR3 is TGTGCCAGCAGCCATTCCGGGATCTCCTATAATTCACCCCTCCACTTT. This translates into CASSHSGISYNSPLHF.